Listed below are T cell receptor beta chains from one sample, sequenced in a study of control samples from healthy donors and cancer patients. The data were produced by immunoSEQ multiplex PCR, yet TCRdb's version contains in-frame clones alone and is incomplete. Of just over 90,000 clones in the sample, about 88% were seen once. The specimen sequenced was blood. The receptors stem from a woman in her 50s in good health. The CDR3 runs from the conserved cysteine through the conserved F or W. D genes are given only for firm matches. Size is stated for part of the rows, as once, few or many counts, or as a class when the clone is expanded.

>TRBV6-2/TRBV6-3|.|TRBJ2-6|TRBD2
TGTGCCAGCAGCCAACCAGCGGGGGCTGGGGCCAACGTCCTGACTTTC
CASSQPAGAGANVLTF
>TRBV6-2/TRBV6-3|few|TRBJ1-5|TRBD1
TGTGCCAGCAGTTACGCTACAGGGGCCCTTGGAGCGAGCAATCAGCCCCAGCATTTT
CASSYATGALGASNQPQHF
>TRBV5-4|.|TRBJ2-3|TRBD2
TGTGCCAGCAGCCTACTAGCGGGAGGGTTAGATACGCAGTATTTT
CASSLLAGGLDTQYF
>TRBV7-9|.|TRBJ2-2|TRBD2
TGTGCCAGCAGCCGCTGGACTAGGAGGACCGGGGAGCTGTTTTTT
CASSRWTRRTGELFF
>TRBV9|once|TRBJ2-7|.
TGTGCCAGCAGCTTCTCAGACGGAACCTACGAGCAGTACTTC
CASSFSDGTYEQYF
>TRBV5-4|.|TRBJ1-6|TRBD1
TGTGCCAGCAGCTTGGACAGGGGGGGTTCACCCCTCCACTTT
CASSLDRGGSPLHF
>TRBV6-2/TRBV6-3|.|TRBJ2-3|TRBD1
TGTGCCAGCAGTCATGGACAGGATGCAGATACGCAGTATTTT
CASSHGQDADTQYF
>TRBV6-6|.|TRBJ2-3|.
TGTGCCAGCACCAAGGGGGAGGTTGGGACAGATACGCAGTATTTT
CASTKGEVGTDTQYF
>TRBV12-3/TRBV12-4|few|TRBJ1-5|.
TGTGCCAGCAGTTTCTTCGCGGATCAGCCCCAGCATTTT
CASSFFADQPQHF
>TRBV10-3|.|TRBJ2-7|.
TGTGCCATCAGCGCCATGGGGACGGCTTCCTACGAGCAGTACTTC
CAISAMGTASYEQYF
>TRBV11-2|.|TRBJ2-1|TRBD2
TGTGCCAGCAGCTCCCGGACTAGCCGTTTGGATGAGCAGTTCTTC
CASSSRTSRLDEQFF